These 8 T cell receptor beta chains originate from one sample sequenced in a study of cytomegalovirus exposure and HLA in healthy donors. PCR was performed using 60 Vbeta and 13 Jbeta primers. Data came from immunoSEQ multiplex PCR; TCRdb stores just in-frame clones and leaves some out. The table records under 200,000 clones, about three quarters of them present only once. The sequencing sample was made of PBMCs. Receptor source: a girl between 10 and 17 years old in good health and CMV-seronegative.

The rearrangement joins TRBV7-8 to TRBJ1-5; D unclear. CDR3 length: 13 residues. CDR1 SGHVS and CDR2 FQNEAQ come from the germline V gene. With 0 bases removed from V and 7 bases from J, the gap between germline ends came to 7 bases. The CDR3 DNA sequence: TGTGCCAGCAGCTTAGCGCGAGTCCAGCCCCAGCATTTT. Its translation: CASSLARVQPQHF.

The CDR3 nucleotides read TGTGCCAGTATGGGAAACAAGGACAGCCTGAACACTGAAGCTTTCTTT. This encodes CASMGNKDSLNTEAFF. The genes are TRBV19 and TRBJ1-1; perhaps TRBD1 as D (6 bases). This CDR3 contains 16 residues. V was clipped by 7 bases and J by 0 bases, with 18 bases between them. From germline, CDR1 is LNHDA and CDR2 SQIVND (reference sequence).

This chain connects TRBV6-6 to TRBJ1-1; TRBD1 matches at 8 bases. Germline trimming cut 5 bases from V and 7 bases from J; bases unmatched to any gene: 9. CDR1 is MNHNY, CDR2 SVGAGI, per germline (reference sequence). The CDR3 length is 14 residues. CDR3 protein: CASSIGQGGGEAFF. The CDR3, as DNA: TGTGCCAGCAGTATCGGACAGGGAGGGGGTGAAGCTTTCTTT.

The chain joins TRBV7-3 to TRBJ2-3, with a possible D match to TRBD2 (7 bases). Trimming removed 5 bases at V and 5 bases at J, with 20 bases between. Germline CDR1 SGHTA, CDR2 FQGTGA. The CDR3 length is 16 residues. The CDR3 spells CASSPQTGLDIDTQYF. The CDR3 bases are TGTGCCAGCAGCCCACAGACAGGACTAGATATAGATACGCAGTATTTT.

This chain links TRBV11-2 with TRBJ2-7, with D possibly matching TRBD1 (5 bases). Germline-derived CDR1 and CDR2 are SGHAT and FQNNGV. V was shortened by 3 bases and J by 4 bases, with 19 bases between the two germline ends. CDR3 size: 16 residues. CDR3: CASSFPAGSSSYEQYF. CDR3 DNA: TGTGCCAGCAGCTTCCCCGCAGGGTCTTCTTCGTACGAGCAGTACTTC.

This rearrangement joins TRBV5-1 to TRBJ1-1, with 10 bases lining up with TRBD1. The CDR3 consists of 14 residues. V was clipped by 5 bases and J by 4 bases; unmatched bases: 5. The V gene's germline CDR1 is SGHRS and CDR2 YFSETQ. CDR3 coding DNA: TGCGCCAGCAGGTGGGGACAGGGGCCCACTGAAGCTTTCTTT. Its protein product is CASRWGQGPTEAFF.

The gene calls are TRBV7-2 and TRBJ2-5, with 8 bases matching TRBD2. V was pared by 2 bases and J by 6 bases, with 5 bases of the junction left unmatched. The CDR3 totals 14 residues. The germline CDR1 and CDR2 sequences are SGHTA and FQGNSA. Written as DNA, the CDR3 is TGTGCCAGCAGCTTACGAGGACTAGCCCAGACCCAGTACTTC. Protein: CASSLRGLAQTQYF.

V is TRBV19 and J is TRBJ1-5; D is possibly TRBD1 (5 bases). V lost 6 bases and J lost 1, with 16 bases in between. This CDR3 contains 16 residues. CDR1 is LNHDA, CDR2 SQIVND, per germline (reference sequence). This CDR3 reads CASRRQGGESNQPQHF. The CDR3 coding sequence is TGTGCCAGTAGAAGGCAGGGTGGGGAAAGCAATCAGCCCCAGCATTTT.